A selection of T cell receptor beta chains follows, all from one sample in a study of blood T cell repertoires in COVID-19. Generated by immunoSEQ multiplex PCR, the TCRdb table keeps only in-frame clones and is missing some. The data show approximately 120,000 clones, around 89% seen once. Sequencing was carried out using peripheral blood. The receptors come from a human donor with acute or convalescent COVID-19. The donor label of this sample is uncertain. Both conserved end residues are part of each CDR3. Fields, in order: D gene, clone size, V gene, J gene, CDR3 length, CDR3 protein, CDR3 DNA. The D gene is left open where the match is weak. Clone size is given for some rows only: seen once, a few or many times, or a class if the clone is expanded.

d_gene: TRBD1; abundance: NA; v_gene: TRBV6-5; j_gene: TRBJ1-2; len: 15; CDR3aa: CASRALPVGQHGYTF; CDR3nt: TGTGCCAGCAGAGCTCTGCCGGTGGGACAGCATGGCTACACCTTC
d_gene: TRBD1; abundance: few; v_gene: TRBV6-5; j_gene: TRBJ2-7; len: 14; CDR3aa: CASSYSGQGYEQYF; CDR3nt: TGTGCCAGCAGTTACTCGGGACAGGGTTACGAGCAGTACTTC
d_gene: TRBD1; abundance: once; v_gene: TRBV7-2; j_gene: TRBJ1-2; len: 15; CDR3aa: CASSPSPRDRDGYTF; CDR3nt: TGTGCCAGCAGCCCCAGCCCCCGGGACAGGGATGGCTACACCTTC
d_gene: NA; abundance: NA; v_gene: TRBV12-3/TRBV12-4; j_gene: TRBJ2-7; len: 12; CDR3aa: CASSSPSGEQYF; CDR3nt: TGTGCCAGCAGTTCCCCTTCGGGAGAGCAGTACTTC
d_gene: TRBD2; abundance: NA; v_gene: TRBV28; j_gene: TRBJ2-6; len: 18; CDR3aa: CASSNLLAGGPGANVLTF; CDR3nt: TGTGCCAGCAGTAATCTCCTAGCGGGGGGGCCAGGGGCCAACGTCCTGACTTTC
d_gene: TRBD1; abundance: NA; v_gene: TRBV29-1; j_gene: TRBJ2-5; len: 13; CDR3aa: CSVRTGESETQYF; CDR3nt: TGCAGCGTCAGGACAGGGGAAAGCGAGACCCAGTACTTC
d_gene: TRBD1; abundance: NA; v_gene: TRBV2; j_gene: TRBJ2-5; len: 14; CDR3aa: CASSMGQGGETQYF; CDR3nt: TGTGCCAGCAGTATGGGACAGGGTGGCGAGACCCAGTACTTC
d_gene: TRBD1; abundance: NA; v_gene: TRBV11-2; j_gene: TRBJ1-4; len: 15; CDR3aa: CASSPRQGLGEKLFF; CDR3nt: TGTGCCAGCAGCCCTCGACAGGGATTAGGGGAAAAACTGTTTTTT
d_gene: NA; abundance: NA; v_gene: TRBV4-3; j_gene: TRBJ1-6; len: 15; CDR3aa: CASSQGAVYNSPLHF; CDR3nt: TGCGCCAGCAGCCAAGGGGCAGTCTATAATTCACCCCTCCACTTT
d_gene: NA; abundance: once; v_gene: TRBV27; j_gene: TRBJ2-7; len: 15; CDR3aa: CASQGYGTSAYEQYF; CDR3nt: TGTGCCAGCCAGGGATATGGGACATCTGCCTACGAGCAGTACTTC
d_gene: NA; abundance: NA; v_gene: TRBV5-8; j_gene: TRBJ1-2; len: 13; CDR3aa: CASSLNWGGGYTF; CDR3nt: TGTGCCAGCAGCTTAAATTGGGGCGGAGGCTACACCTTC
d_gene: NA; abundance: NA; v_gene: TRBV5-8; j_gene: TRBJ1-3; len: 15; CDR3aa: CASSYRVVSGNTIYF; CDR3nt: TGTGCCAGCAGCTACAGGGTTGTGTCGGGAAACACCATATATTTT
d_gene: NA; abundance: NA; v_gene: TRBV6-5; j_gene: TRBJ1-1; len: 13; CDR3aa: CASFPGQNTEAFF; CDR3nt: TGTGCCAGCTTCCCAGGGCAGAACACTGAAGCTTTCTTT
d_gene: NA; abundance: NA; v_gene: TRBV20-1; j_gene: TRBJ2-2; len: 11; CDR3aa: CSARANGELFF; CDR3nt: TGCAGTGCTAGAGCTAACGGGGAGCTGTTTTTT
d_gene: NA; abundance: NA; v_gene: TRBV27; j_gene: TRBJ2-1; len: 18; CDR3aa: CASSLGALISYSYNEQFF; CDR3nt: TGTGCCAGCAGTCTGGGGGCCCTTATAAGTTACTCCTACAATGAGCAGTTCTTC
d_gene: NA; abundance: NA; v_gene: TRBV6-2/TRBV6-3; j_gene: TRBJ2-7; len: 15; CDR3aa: CASSYLVSVSYEQYF; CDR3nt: TGTGCCAGCAGTTACTTGGTTTCGGTATCCTACGAGCAGTACTTC
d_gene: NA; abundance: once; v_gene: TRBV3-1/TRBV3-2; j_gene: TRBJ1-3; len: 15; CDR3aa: CASSDTGYSGNTIYF; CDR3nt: TGTGCCAGCAGCGATACAGGGTACTCTGGAAACACCATATATTTT
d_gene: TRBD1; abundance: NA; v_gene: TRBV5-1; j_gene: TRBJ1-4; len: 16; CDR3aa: CASSLFSQGAGEKLFF; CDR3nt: TGCGCCAGCAGCTTGTTCTCGCAGGGGGCTGGAGAAAAACTGTTTTTT
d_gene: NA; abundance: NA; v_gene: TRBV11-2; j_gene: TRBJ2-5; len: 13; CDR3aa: CASSSAARETQYF; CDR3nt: TGTGCCAGCAGCTCCGCTGCGAGGGAGACCCAGTACTTC
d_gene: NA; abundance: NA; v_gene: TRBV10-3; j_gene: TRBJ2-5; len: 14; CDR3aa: CAISLGAAQETQYF; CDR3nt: TGTGCCATCAGCCTGGGGGCGGCCCAAGAGACCCAGTACTTC
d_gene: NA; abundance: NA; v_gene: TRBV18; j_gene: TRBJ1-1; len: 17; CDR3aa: CASSPRFTRGTNTEAFF; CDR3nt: TGTGCCAGCTCACCACGTTTCACACGGGGGACGAACACTGAAGCTTTCTTT
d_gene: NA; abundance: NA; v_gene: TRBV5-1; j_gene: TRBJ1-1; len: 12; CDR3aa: CASREGGSEAFF; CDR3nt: TGCGCCAGCAGAGAGGGCGGCTCTGAAGCTTTCTTT
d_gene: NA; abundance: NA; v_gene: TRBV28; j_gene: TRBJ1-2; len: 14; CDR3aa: CASTSGTRGYGYTF; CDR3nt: TGTGCCAGCACCTCGGGGACGCGGGGCTATGGCTACACCTTC
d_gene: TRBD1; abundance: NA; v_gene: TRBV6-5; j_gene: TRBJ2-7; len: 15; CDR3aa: CASRENRDSDYEQYF; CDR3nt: TGTGCCAGCAGAGAGAACCGGGACAGCGACTACGAGCAGTACTTC
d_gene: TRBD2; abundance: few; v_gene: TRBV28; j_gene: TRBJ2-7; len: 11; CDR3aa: CASSWGREEYF; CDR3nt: TGTGCCAGCAGTTGGGGGCGGGAGGAGTACTTC
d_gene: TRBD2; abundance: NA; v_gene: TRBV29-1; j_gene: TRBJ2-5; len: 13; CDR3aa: CSVEVGLQETQYF; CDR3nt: TGCAGCGTTGAAGTGGGACTACAAGAGACCCAGTACTTC
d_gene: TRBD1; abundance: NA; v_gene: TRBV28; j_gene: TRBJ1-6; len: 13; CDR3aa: CASSLFAGQGALF; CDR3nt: TGTGCCAGCAGTCTCTTTGCTGGACAGGGTGCCCTTTTT
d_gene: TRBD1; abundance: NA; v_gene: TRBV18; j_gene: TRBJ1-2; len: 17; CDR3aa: CASSPYLATGTGDGYTF; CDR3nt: TGTGCCAGCTCACCCTACCTGGCCACCGGGACAGGGGATGGCTACACCTTC
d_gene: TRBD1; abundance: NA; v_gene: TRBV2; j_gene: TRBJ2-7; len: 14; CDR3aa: CASSEGTGSYEQYF; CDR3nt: TGTGCCAGCAGTGAGGGGACAGGGTCCTACGAGCAGTACTTC
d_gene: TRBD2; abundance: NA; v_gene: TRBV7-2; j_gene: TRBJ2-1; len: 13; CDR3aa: CASGTSSYNEQFF; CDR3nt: TGTGCCAGCGGGACTAGCTCCTACAATGAGCAGTTCTTC
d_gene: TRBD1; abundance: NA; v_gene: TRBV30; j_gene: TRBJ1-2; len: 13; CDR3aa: CAWRTDRVVGYTF; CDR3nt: TGTGCCTGGAGAACCGACAGGGTTGTTGGCTACACCTTC
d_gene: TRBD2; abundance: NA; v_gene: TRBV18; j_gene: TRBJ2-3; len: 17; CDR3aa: CASLIRVASGITDTQYF; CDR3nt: TGTGCCAGCTTGATACGGGTGGCTAGCGGGATCACAGATACGCAGTATTTT
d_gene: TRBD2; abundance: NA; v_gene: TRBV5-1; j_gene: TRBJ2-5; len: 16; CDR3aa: CASSSQTSGSSLAQYF; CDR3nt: TGCGCCAGCAGCTCACAGACTAGCGGGAGCTCTCTGGCCCAGTACTTC
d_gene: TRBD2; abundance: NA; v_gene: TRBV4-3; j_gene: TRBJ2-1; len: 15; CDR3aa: CASSQEWLAGIEQFF; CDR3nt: TGCGCCAGCAGCCAAGAGTGGCTAGCGGGGATTGAGCAGTTCTTC
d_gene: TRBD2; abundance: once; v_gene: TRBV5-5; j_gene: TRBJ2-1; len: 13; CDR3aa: CASSLTGRVEQFF; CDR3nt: TGTGCCAGCAGCTTGACCGGGAGGGTTGAGCAGTTCTTC
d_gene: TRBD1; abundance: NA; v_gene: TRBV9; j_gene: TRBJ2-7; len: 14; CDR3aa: CASSSRQGSYEQYF; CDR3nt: TGTGCCAGCAGCTCAAGACAGGGCTCCTACGAGCAGTACTTC
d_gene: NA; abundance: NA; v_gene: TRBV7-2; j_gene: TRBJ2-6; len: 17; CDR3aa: CASSVEATRAGANVLTF; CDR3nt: TGTGCCAGCAGCGTAGAAGCAACCAGGGCTGGGGCCAACGTCCTGACTTTC
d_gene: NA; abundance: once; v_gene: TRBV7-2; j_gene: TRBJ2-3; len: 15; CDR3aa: CASSSGTLSTDTQYF; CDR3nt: TGTGCCAGCAGCTCCGGGACACTGAGCACAGATACGCAGTATTTT
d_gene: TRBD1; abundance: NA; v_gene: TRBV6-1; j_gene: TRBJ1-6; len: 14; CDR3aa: CASSDRGMDSPLHF; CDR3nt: TGTGCCAGCAGTGACAGGGGGATGGATTCACCCCTCCACTTT
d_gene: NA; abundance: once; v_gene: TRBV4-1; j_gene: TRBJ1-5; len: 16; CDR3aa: CASSQLTGLSNQPQHF; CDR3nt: TGCGCCAGCAGCCAGCTAACAGGGTTGAGCAATCAGCCCCAGCATTTT
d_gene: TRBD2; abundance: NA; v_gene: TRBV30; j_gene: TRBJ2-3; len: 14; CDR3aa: CAWSVSGGGDTQYF; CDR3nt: TGTGCCTGGAGTGTCTCGGGGGGGGGAGATACGCAGTATTTT
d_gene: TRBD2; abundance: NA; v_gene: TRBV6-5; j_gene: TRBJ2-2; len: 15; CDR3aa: CASSLGLAGTGELFF; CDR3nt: TGTGCCAGCAGCCTAGGACTAGCGGGGACCGGGGAGCTGTTTTTT
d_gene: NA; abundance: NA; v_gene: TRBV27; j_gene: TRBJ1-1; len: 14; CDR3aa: CASSQHPGRAEAFF; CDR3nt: TGTGCCAGCAGTCAACACCCTGGGCGGGCTGAAGCTTTCTTT
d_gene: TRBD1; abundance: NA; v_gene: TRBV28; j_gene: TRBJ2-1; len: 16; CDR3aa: CASSPQPRGRRNEQFF; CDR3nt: TGTGCCAGCAGCCCCCAACCCAGGGGGCGCAGGAATGAGCAGTTCTTC
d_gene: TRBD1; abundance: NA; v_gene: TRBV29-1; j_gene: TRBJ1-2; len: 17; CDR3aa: CSVEAKRLQGGFYGYTF; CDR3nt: TGCAGCGTTGAAGCTAAGAGGTTACAGGGGGGATTCTATGGCTACACCTTC
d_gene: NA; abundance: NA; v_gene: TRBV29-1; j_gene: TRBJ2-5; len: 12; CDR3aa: CSVAPGQETQYF; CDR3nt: TGCAGCGTCGCACCGGGACAAGAGACCCAGTACTTC
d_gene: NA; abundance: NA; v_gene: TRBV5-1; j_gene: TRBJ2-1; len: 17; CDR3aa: CASSRPRGGASDDEQFF; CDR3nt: TGCGCCAGCAGCCGCCCGAGGGGGGGCGCGAGTGACGATGAGCAGTTCTTC